This section outlines one T cell receptor beta chain sequence together with its context. The antigen this receptor binds is unknown. No per-base quality is available; no much larger clone lies one base away. The CDR3 contains 17 residues, cysteine and phenylalanine counted. Left in the record is the CDR3 DNA by itself, 51 bases read in frame from the first base. The junction shows trimming of 5 bases on V and 0 bases on J, plus 16 bases between the germline ends. The germline V gene provides CDR1 SGHTA and CDR2 FQGNSA. TCRbeta CDR3 regions were amplified from genomic DNA by means of the immunoSEQ Assay, a bias-controlled multiplex PCR. Regarding the original processing steps: Within the assay, amplification of reference gene primers was used to estimate how many nucleated cells each sample contained. To quantify the absolute abundance of each unique TCRbeta CDR3 rearrangement, sequence reads were collapsed and filtered. Productive Simpson clonality was computed per sample as the square root of Simpson's diversity index over productive rearrangements. Drawn from immuneACCESS, this table holds only the in-frame rearrangements with V and J called that TCRdb kept. Clones are partly lost; checked studies trace under half to an unresolved V gene and leave the rest unexplained. V and J calls and clone size are those listed in that table; D and trimming were worked out from the DNA. The sample table lists about 200,000 clones, about 82% of them with a count of one. The top ten hold 2% to 3% of the sample.

These data originate in a study of blood T cell repertoires in COVID-19 (dated by TCRdb to about 2020). As for the study more broadly: The collaborator samples originated in the United States, Italy and Spain and spanned the acute and convalescent phases of COVID-19. The prospective study material was composed of cDNA or gDNA derived from T cells, B-cell-depleted T cells, or PBMCs. Deeply sampled blood TCRbeta repertoires from subjects exposed to, actively infected with, or recovered from COVID-19 were included in the dataset. The repertoires were released in a freely available public database meant as a resource for research on the immune response to SARS-CoV-2. Samples were obtained from the ongoing ImmuneRACE study (first 160 participants) and from some 1,300 subjects provided by 6 global collaborators. Sample metadata almost always included a de-identified subject ID, COVID-19 status, age in years and sex. Where available, HLA class I and class II types were taken from metadata supplied by the sample provider and were not determined by assay-based typing. The full study reports these points: The amount of clinical and demographic metadata varied by source and participant and was provided uncurated.

At one collaborating source in Seattle, patients were enrolled during active infection and were followed longitudinally through the course of disease. Whole blood was collected in K2EDTA tubes by collaborating institutions according to the institutions' own protocols. For TCRbeta analysis, collaborators shipped samples as frozen whole blood, isolated PBMCs, or DNA extracted from either of those sample types. This receptor was identified in a woman between 65 and 79 years old with COVID-19, enrolled during active disease. This chain joins TRBV7-2 to TRBJ2-2, and the D gene may be TRBD2, 6 bases matching. The specimen was peripheral blood. Read as DNA, the sequence is TGTGCCAGCAGCCCCCGTTCGGGACTTACGAACACCGGGGAGCTGTTTTTT. It encodes CASSPRSGLTNTGELFF. Outside the CDR3, residues come from the reference TRBV7-2 and TRBJ2-2 proteins, so the full variable domain is: GAGVSQSPSNKVTEKGKDVELRCDPISGHTALYWYRQSLGQGLEFLIYFQGNSAPDKSGLPSDRFSAERTGGSVSTLTIQRTQQEDSAVYLCASSPRSGLTNTGELFFGEGSRLTVL.